Below are 6 T cell receptor beta chains sequenced from a single sample in a study of T cells after yellow fever vaccination. TCRdb independently ran MiXCR on the 5' RACE reads; one entry per CDR3 protein. Of roughly 74,000 distinct CDR3 sequences listed, more than 5.5% are singletons. The sequencing used CD8+ T cells sorted from PBMCs, collected 5 to 6 days after the first yellow fever vaccination. These receptors were obtained from a young man who received the YFV17D yellow fever vaccine.

This clonotype has a handful of counts. The V gene is TRBV12-3 or TRBV12-4, the J gene TRBJ1-4; no clear D. The V and J ends lost 1 base and 13 bases respectively, with 10 bases between them. The CDR3 spans 12 residues. The chain's CDR3 is CASSLGRRGLFF. CDR3 coding DNA: TGTGCCAGCAGTTTAGGGCGAAGAGGACTGTTTTTT.

Many counts were recorded for this clonotype. V is TRBV5-4 and J is TRBJ1-1; D not resolved. Germline CDR1 is SGHNT and CDR2 is YYREEE (reference sequence). The CDR3 spans 12 residues. V was cut by 0 bases and J by 1 base, with 1 base left in between. Here the CDR3 DNA reads TGTGCCAGCAGCTTGGCGAACACTGAAGCTTTCTTT. Its protein is CASSLANTEAFF.

This clonotype was counted ten times or more. In DNA, the CDR3 is TGCAGTGCTAAGGGAGGGAACGAGCAGTACGTC. It yields the protein CSAKGGNEQYV. The chain couples TRBV20-1 to TRBJ2-7; the match to TRBD2 covers 7 bases. The junction had 2 bases not matched to a gene; V was cut back by 4 bases and J by 5 bases. The CDR3 has 11 amino acids. CDR1 is DFQATT, CDR2 SNEGSKA, per germline (reference sequence).

In its sample, this clonotype was seen a few times. CDR3 DNA: TGCGCCAGCAGCCAAGAGCCCCACGGGGAGCTGTTTTTT. Its translation: CASSQEPHGELFF. The chain employs TRBV4-1 and TRBJ2-2; D gene uncertain. Germline CDR1 MGHRA, CDR2 YSYEKL. The CDR3 contains 13 residues. Trimming removed 0 bases from V and 7 bases from J, with 6 bases in between.

In this sample, this clonotype turned up many times. The rearrangement joins TRBV5-1 to TRBJ2-7, with unresolved D. V was shortened by 1 base and J by 2 bases, with 7 bases between the two germline ends. CDR1 is SGHRS and CDR2 is YFSETQ in the germline V gene. This CDR3 has 13 residues. CDR3 sequence reads: CASSLSPTYEQYF. CDR3 DNA: TGCGCCAGCAGCTTGTCACCCACCTACGAGCAGTACTTC.

The gene calls are TRBV20-1 and TRBJ2-1; 8 positions agree with TRBD2. J lost 8 bases, V lost 1 base, and 1 base had no gene match. The CDR3 sequence is 12 residues long. Germline V gives CDR1 DFQATT, CDR2 SNEGSKA (reference sequence). CDR3 protein: CSARGGGYEQFF. CDR3 in DNA: TGCAGTGCTAGAGGCGGGGGGTATGAGCAGTTCTTC.